These 30 T cell receptor beta chains came from one sample sequenced in a study of shared clonotypes between healthy human individuals. Clones were read by immunoSEQ multiplex PCR, and TCRdb kept only the in-frame ones, dropping some. The sample includes millions of clones, about 92% of them seen just once. The sequencing input was naive CD4+ T cells sorted from blood. Subset reported: CD45RA+ positively selected. These receptor sequences come from a man between 18 and 29 years old in good health.

The chain carries TRBV7-9 and TRBJ2-7, with 8 bases lining up with TRBD1. With V trimmed by 1 base and J by 4 bases, 6 bases remained unmatched. The CDR3 has 15 amino acids. Germline CDR1 is SEHNR and CDR2 is FQNEAQ (reference sequence). The CDR3 sequence is CASSLVKGQEYEQYF. The DNA of the CDR3 is TGTGCCAGCAGCTTAGTCAAGGGACAGGAATACGAGCAGTACTTC.

This clone was seen only a few times. The genes are TRBV11-2 and TRBJ1-6; D is ambiguous. The CDR3 runs 16 residues. Trimming cost V 5 bases and J 4 bases, with 15 bases left between them. Looked up from germline, CDR1 is SGHAT and CDR2 is FQNNGV. The CDR3 nucleotides are TGTGCCAGCAGCCCAATCCGCATCGGGTATAATTCACCCCTCCACTTT. Its translation is CASSPIRIGYNSPLHF.

The chain couples TRBV7-3 to TRBJ1-2; D is unclear. The germline CDR1 and CDR2 sequences are SGHTA and FQGTGA. The CDR3 is 17 residues long. Trimming shortened V by 5 bases and J by 2 bases, and 21 bases separated the two germline ends. The CDR3 sequence is CASSTKDGVGLNYGYTF. The CDR3 DNA reads as TGTGCCAGCAGCACCAAAGATGGGGTAGGGTTGAACTATGGCTACACCTTC.

This clone has only one observation. The chain joins TRBV19 to TRBJ2-3; D uncertain. V lost 4 bases and J 7 bases, leaving 9 bases between the germline ends. CDR3 size: 12 residues. Germline V gene sequence: CDR1 LNHDA, CDR2 SQIVND (reference sequence). The CDR3 DNA follows: TGTGCCAGTAGTAGTGGGGTTCATACGCAGTATTTT. Amino acids: CASSSGVHTQYF.

In the case of this clone: Other DNA sequences in this specimen translate into the identical CDR3. V is TRBV6-5 and J is TRBJ1-2, with 8 bases fitting TRBD1. The V gene's germline CDR1 is MNHEY and CDR2 SVGAGI. V shed 5 bases and J 4 bases; nucleotides not matched to a gene: 3. CDR3 length: 13 amino acids. Here the CDR3 DNA reads TGTGCCAGCAGTCGGCAGGGGGCCTATGGCTACACCTTC. It is translated as CASSRQGAYGYTF.

The chain uses TRBV6-6 and TRBJ2-1; 15 bases align to TRBD2. V gave up 6 bases and J gave up 9 bases; unmatched junction bases: 6. This CDR3 region has 15 residues. The germline CDR1 and CDR2 sequences are MNHNY and SVGAGI (reference sequence). This CDR3 is CASRGGLAGGGEQFF. In DNA, the CDR3 is TGTGCCAGCAGAGGGGGACTAGCGGGGGGCGGTGAGCAGTTCTTC.

Details on this clone: Distinct nucleotide sequences in the sample also encode this CDR3. The chain uses TRBV10-3 and TRBJ2-5; no firm D call. Trimming took 2 bases from V and 5 from J, leaving 6 bases between them. The CDR3 is made up of 12 amino acids. The germline V gene has CDR1 ENHRY and CDR2 SYGVKD. The CDR3: CAISEPLETQYF. The DNA for the CDR3 is TGTGCCATCAGTGAGCCCTTGGAGACCCAGTACTTC.

The rearrangement links TRBV30 to TRBJ2-5; a possible D gene is TRBD1 (5 bases). The CDR3 loop spans 12 amino acids. V gave up 4 bases and J gave up 3 bases, with 9 bases separating them. Germline-derived CDR1 and CDR2 are GTSNPN and SVGIG (reference sequence). The CDR3 DNA sequence: TGTGCCTGGAAGGGCAGGGAAGAGACCCAGTACTTC. This sequence encodes CAWKGREETQYF.

Worth noting for this clone: Distinct nucleotide sequences in the sample also encode this CDR3. This chain links TRBV10-3 with TRBJ1-2, with D possibly TRBD1 on 6 matching bases. Germline V lookup: CDR1 ENHRY, CDR2 SYGVKD. Trimming stripped 3 bases from V and 3 bases from J, with 8 bases between. The CDR3 length is 13 residues. Here the CDR3 DNA reads TGTGCCATCAGTGACAGGGGCGACTATGGCTACACCTTC. Translation gives CAISDRGDYGYTF.

In the case of this clone: This CDR3 is also generated by other DNA sequences in the sample. The rearrangement links TRBV19 to TRBJ1-6; TRBD1 matches 7 bases. The CDR3 is made up of 14 amino acids. Germline V lookup: CDR1 LNHDA, CDR2 SQIVND (reference sequence). The V gene end was trimmed by 6 bases and the J gene end by 6 bases; junction bases not matched to a gene: 5. The CDR3 region has the DNA TGTGCCAGTAGCAGAAGGGACAGTAATTCACCCCTCCACTTT. Protein product: CASSRRDSNSPLHF.

The chain uses TRBV27 and TRBJ2-2; the D gene is possibly TRBD2 (5 bases). This CDR3 has 17 amino acids. The V gene's germline CDR1 is MNHEY and CDR2 SMNVEV (reference sequence). The ends were cut back, 5 bases at V and 1 base at J, with 17 bases in the middle. The DNA of the CDR3 is TGTGCCAGCAGTCCCCTCCCCGGCGGGCAGAACACCGGGGAGCTGTTTTTT. Translating gives CASSPLPGGQNTGELFF.

About this clone: The sample holds other DNA sequences that translate to the same CDR3. The chain joins TRBV5-1 to TRBJ2-3; D not certain. V shed 0 bases and J shed 4 bases, with 9 bases lying between them. Per germline, CDR1 SGHRS and CDR2 YFSETQ. The CDR3 sequence is 14 residues long. This CDR3 is CASSLGPGADTQYF. The CDR3 DNA follows: TGCGCCAGCAGCTTGGGGCCTGGGGCAGATACGCAGTATTTT.

The gene calls are TRBV30 and TRBJ2-3; 9 bases are a match to TRBD2. The CDR3 runs to 15 residues. The V gene's germline CDR1 is GTSNPN and CDR2 SVGIG (reference sequence). After removal of 0 bases from V and 6 bases from J, the junction contained 7 bases not matched to a gene. DNA of the CDR3: TGTGCCTGGAGTGTACAGGGCGGGGGGGCGGATACGCAGTATTTT. Protein sequence: CAWSVQGGGADTQYF.

The chain recombines TRBV9 with TRBJ2-1, with 9 bases identical to TRBD2. Germline V lookup: CDR1 SGDLS, CDR2 YYNGEE. Trimming at V came to 4 bases and at J to 5 bases, leaving 7 bases not matched to a gene. The CDR3 consists of 15 residues. The CDR3: CASSTLAGPNNEQFF. The CDR3 region has the DNA TGTGCCAGCAGCACGCTAGCGGGACCCAACAATGAGCAGTTCTTC.

This rearrangement joins TRBV10-3 to TRBJ2-7, with D perhaps matching TRBD1 or TRBD2 (5 bases each). The germline V and J ends were trimmed by 6 bases and 5 bases, with 17 bases remaining between them. Germline V gives CDR1 ENHRY, CDR2 SYGVKD. CDR3 size: 14 residues. The CDR3 DNA reads TGTGCCATCAGGAACCGGGACGAGGGCCACGAGCAGTACTTC. As protein: CAIRNRDEGHEQYF.

The chain recombines TRBV5-8 with TRBJ2-2; TRBD2 matches at 10 bases. Germline lookup yields CDR1 SGHTS and CDR2 YDEGEE. Trimming removed 0 bases from V and 0 bases from J; junction bases left unmatched: 8. This CDR3 spans 19 amino acids. The CDR3 region is CASSLDGAGGPTNTGELFF. CDR3 sequence (DNA): TGTGCCAGCAGCTTGGATGGAGCGGGAGGGCCCACGAACACCGGGGAGCTGTTTTTT.

The chain employs TRBV9 and TRBJ2-2, with D unresolved. The V and J ends lost 4 bases and 2 bases respectively, with 9 bases between them. This CDR3 is built from 14 residues. Germline CDR1 SGDLS, CDR2 YYNGEE. The CDR3 nucleotides read TGTGCCAGCAGCTTTAGGGCTAACACCGGGGAGCTGTTTTTT. Translation: CASSFRANTGELFF.

The gene calls are TRBV9 and TRBJ2-5; a possible D gene is TRBD2 (6 bases). The CDR3 is 15 amino acids. V gave up 0 bases and J gave up 4 bases, with 13 bases separating them. Germline loops: CDR1 SGDLS, CDR2 YYNGEE. The CDR3 region has the DNA TGTGCCAGCAGCGTAGACGGGAGCCGAGGAGAGACCCAGTACTTC. Its protein is CASSVDGSRGETQYF.

CDR3 protein: CASGDITYEQYF. The CDR3, as DNA: TGTGCCAGCGGAGACATAACCTACGAGCAGTACTTC. The chain employs TRBV6-1 and TRBJ2-7; D is undetermined. V lost 8 bases and J 2 bases, leaving 10 bases between the germline ends. Germline lookup yields CDR1 MNHNS and CDR2 SASEGT. This CDR3 is 12 amino acids long.

The rearrangement uses TRBV18 and TRBJ2-4; D is ambiguous. Trimming took 6 bases from V and 3 from J, leaving 9 bases between them. This CDR3 contains 13 residues. Looked up from germline, CDR1 is KGHSH and CDR2 is LQKENI. The CDR3 here is CASSRGYKNIQYF. The DNA for the CDR3 is TGTGCCAGCTCGAGAGGTTACAAAAACATTCAGTACTTC.

J is TRBJ1-2 and V is TRBV6-6; 10 nucleotides match TRBD1. Germline V gives CDR1 MNHNY, CDR2 SVGAGI (reference sequence). After removal of 5 bases from V and 4 bases from J, the junction contained 10 bases not matched to a gene. The CDR3 has 16 residues. CDR3 loop: CASSVPTGGGPYGYTF. The CDR3 region has the DNA TGTGCCAGCAGTGTTCCGACAGGGGGCGGACCCTATGGCTACACCTTC.

This clone appeared once. This chain connects TRBV19 to TRBJ2-7; 11 bases align to TRBD2. The CDR3 length is 16 residues. V shed 4 bases, J shed 1 base, and the junction held 6 bases outside the gene matches. Germline-derived CDR1 and CDR2 are LNHDA and SQIVND (reference sequence). The CDR3 reads CASSRGTSGRSYEQYF. The DNA for the CDR3 is TGTGCCAGTAGTAGAGGGACTAGCGGCCGTTCCTACGAGCAGTACTTC.

This clone was counted between two and nine times. This chain uses TRBV5-4 with TRBJ2-2; D is uncertain. CDR3 length: 14 residues. V lost 0 bases and J lost 5, with 8 bases in between. Germline V CDR1 and CDR2: SGHNT, YYREEE (reference sequence). Here the CDR3 reads CASSLAGDTGELFF. The CDR3 DNA sequence: TGTGCCAGCAGCTTGGCCGGCGATACCGGGGAGCTGTTTTTT.

As DNA, the CDR3 is TGTGCCAGCTCACCAATTAGGCAGGCGAACACTGAAGCTTTCTTT. It encodes CASSPIRQANTEAFF. The chain has TRBV18 and TRBJ1-1, with D unresolved. Germline V gene sequence: CDR1 KGHSH, CDR2 LQKENI. The CDR3 sequence is 15 residues long. Trimming pared 2 bases from V and 1 base from J, leaving 11 bases between.

The chain is built from TRBV10-1 and TRBJ1-2; no clear D. Looked up from germline, CDR1 is WNHNN and CDR2 is SYGVQD (reference sequence). The CDR3 has 17 residues. V gave up 7 bases and J gave up 3 bases, with 24 bases separating them. The CDR3 nucleotides read TGCGCCAGCACTGGGCGGCCGCGCACCCACTACGACTATGGCTACACCTTC. Its translation: CASTGRPRTHYDYGYTF.

This clone was picked up one time. This chain links TRBV5-1 with TRBJ2-7, with D hard to call. The CDR3 totals 14 residues. Trimming stripped 2 bases from V and 0 bases from J, with 9 bases between. Per germline, CDR1 SGHRS and CDR2 YFSETQ. CDR3 in DNA: TGCGCCAGCAGCTTTAAGGGCGGCTCCTACGAGCAGTACTTC. This sequence encodes CASSFKGGSYEQYF.

This chain links TRBV19 with TRBJ2-2; TRBD1 might be the D (5 bases). Trimming took off 7 bases at V and 7 bases at J, with 13 bases between the two ends. Germline assignment: CDR1 LNHDA and CDR2 SQIVND (reference sequence). The CDR3 is 13 amino acids. The CDR3 loop is CASNPGWGGELFF. The CDR3 DNA reads TGTGCCAGTAATCCAGGGTGGGGCGGGGAGCTGTTTTTT.

The chain joins TRBV6-5 to TRBJ2-7; 9 bases align to TRBD2. V lost 0 bases, J lost 2 bases, and 5 bases stayed unmatched. Germline-derived CDR1 and CDR2 are MNHEY and SVGAGI. The CDR3 length is 16 residues. The CDR3 reads CASSYSTSGLAYEQYF. The CDR3 DNA is TGTGCCAGCAGTTACTCCACTAGCGGGTTGGCCTACGAGCAGTACTTC.

The chain has TRBV28 and TRBJ1-2; TRBD1 matches 7 bases. After removal of 3 bases from V and 2 bases from J, the junction contained 6 bases not matched to a gene. This CDR3 is built from 15 residues. The germline CDR1 and CDR2 sequences are MDHEN and SYDVKM. In DNA form, the CDR3 reads TGTGCCAGCAGTTTGCCGTCACAGGGGAACTATGGCTACACCTTC. Residues: CASSLPSQGNYGYTF.

CDR3 region: CASFYTATGELFF. Written as DNA, the CDR3 is TGTGCCAGCTTTTATACGGCGACCGGGGAGCTGTTTTTT. The genes are TRBV6-5 and TRBJ2-2; unclear D gene. V shed 8 bases and J shed 5 bases, with 12 bases lying between them. The germline gives CDR1 MNHEY, CDR2 SVGAGI. This CDR3 spans 13 amino acids.